This entry describes one TCR beta chain. This sample stems from a study of technical replicates of blood from a handful of donors. The V segment lost 6 bases and the J segment 6 bases; nucleotides outside the gene matches: 3. Germline lookup yields CDR1 MNHNS and CDR2 SASEGT. This CDR3 contains 14 residues. Only in-frame clones appear in the TCRdb table, and some are missing; sequencing was by immunoSEQ multiplex PCR. The table lists over 70,000 clones, approximately 91% of them singletons. The sequenced sample was PBMCs. The chain has TRBV6-1 and TRBJ2-1, with 12 bases lining up with TRBD2. This TCR was sampled from a human donor in good health. Some clones in this sample may be carry-over from other donors' samples. The CDR3 here is CASRASGGGNEQFF. In DNA, the CDR3 is TGTGCCAGCAGGGCTAGCGGGGGGGGCAATGAGCAGTTCTTC.